The rows below give T cell receptor beta chains drawn from one sample of a study of blood T cell repertoires in COVID-19. Sequencing was performed with immunoSEQ multiplex PCR; in TCRdb, only in-frame clones are kept and a portion is missing. The repertoire holds 150,000 to 200,000 clones, with about 86% as singletons. The sample consisted of peripheral blood. All receptors come from a woman aged 80 or over with acute or convalescent COVID-19. Each CDR3 is given with its conserved first and last residue. The D gene is left open where the match is weak. Clone size is given for some rows only: seen once, a few or many times, or a class if the clone is expanded.

j_call | v_call | d_call | clone_size | cdr3_aa | cdr3_nt
TRBJ1-4 | TRBV4-3 | TRBD1 | NA | CASSQRTGADEKLFF | TGCGCCAGCAGCCAAAGAACAGGGGCGGATGAAAAACTGTTTTTT
TRBJ1-6 | TRBV27 | NA | NA | CASSSSGFRAGGSPLHF | TGTGCCAGCAGTAGTTCGGGGTTTAGGGCAGGCGGGTCACCCCTCCACTTT
TRBJ2-5 | TRBV5-1 | TRBD1 | NA | CASSIGSRGPYEETQYF | TGCGCCAGCAGCATAGGGAGCAGGGGGCCCTATGAAGAGACCCAGTACTTC
TRBJ1-1 | TRBV7-2 | NA | few | CASSLVPGRGGTEAFF | TGTGCCAGCAGCTTAGTTCCCGGAAGAGGTGGCACTGAAGCTTTCTTT
TRBJ1-2 | TRBV2 | NA | NA | CASSEAREAGYTF | TGTGCCAGCAGTGAAGCCCGGGAGGCTGGCTACACCTTC
TRBJ1-6 | TRBV11-2 | TRBD1 | NA | CASGTGGLSPLHF | TGTGCCAGCGGGACAGGGGGCTTATCACCCCTCCACTTT
TRBJ2-1 | TRBV19 | NA | NA | CASSKTPLSNNEQFF | TGTGCCAGTAGTAAGACTCCGCTCTCAAACAATGAGCAGTTCTTC
TRBJ1-4 | TRBV7-2 | NA | once | CASRRGEKLFF | TGTGCCAGCAGGAGGGGGGAAAAACTGTTTTTT
TRBJ1-3 | TRBV14 | TRBD1 | once | CASSQLTGVRNTIYF | TGTGCCAGCAGCCAACTAACAGGGGTGCGAAACACCATATATTTT
TRBJ2-7 | TRBV18 | TRBD2 | few | CASSLQLAGGRREQYF | TGTGCCAGCTCACTCCAACTAGCGGGAGGGCGACGCGAGCAGTACTTC
TRBJ2-7 | TRBV5-6 | NA | few | CASSLLSGHEQYF | TGTGCCAGCAGCTTGTTGTCTGGCCACGAGCAGTACTTC
TRBJ2-1 | TRBV7-9 | NA | few | CASSLVFSGNEQFF | TGTGCCAGCAGCTTAGTATTTTCGGGCAATGAGCAGTTCTTC
TRBJ1-5 | TRBV27 | TRBD1 | NA | CASSSTGTANQPQHF | TGTGCCAGCAGCTCTACCGGGACAGCCAATCAGCCCCAGCATTTT
TRBJ1-2 | TRBV5-4 | NA | NA | CASSLNTGEVYGYTF | TGTGCCAGCAGCTTGAATACGGGGGAGGTCTATGGCTACACCTTC
TRBJ1-4 | TRBV21-1 | NA | once | CARSTPRGSTNEKLFF | TGTGCCAGGTCGACGCCTAGGGGTTCAACTAATGAAAAACTGTTTTTT
TRBJ2-2 | TRBV7-9 | TRBD2 | NA | CASSERLSGGALTGELFF | TGTGCCAGCAGCGAAAGGCTGAGCGGGGGGGCCCTCACCGGGGAGCTGTTTTTT
TRBJ1-2 | TRBV5-1 | NA | NA | CASSLDGTRNYGYTF | TGCGCCAGCAGCTTGGATGGGACAAGGAACTATGGCTACACCTTC
TRBJ1-4 | TRBV7-9 | NA | once | CASSSTATDLTNEKLFF | TGTGCCAGCAGCTCGACTGCGACAGACCTAACTAATGAAAAACTGTTTTTT
TRBJ1-1 | TRBV2 | TRBD1 | NA | CASRKDRVNTEAFF | TGTGCCAGCAGGAAGGACAGGGTGAACACTGAAGCTTTCTTT
TRBJ1-1 | TRBV18 | NA | NA | CASSPVEYLNTEAFF | TGTGCCAGCTCACCGGTAGAGTATCTGAACACTGAAGCTTTCTTT
TRBJ2-1 | TRBV30 | TRBD2 | once | CAWSALVGGASYNEQFF | TGTGCCTGGAGTGCCTTAGTCGGGGGGGCGTCCTACAATGAGCAGTTCTTC
TRBJ2-3 | TRBV3-1/TRBV3-2 | NA | NA | CASSPQSTSTDTQYF | TGTGCCAGCAGCCCACAGTCTACTAGCACAGATACGCAGTATTTT
TRBJ2-5 | TRBV7-8 | TRBD2 | NA | CASSFSGGQETQYF | TGTGCCAGCAGCTTTTCGGGGGGTCAAGAGACCCAGTACTTC
TRBJ2-1 | TRBV11-2 | TRBD2 | once | CASSLVWTSGDNEQFF | TGTGCCAGCAGCTTAGTTTGGACTAGCGGGGACAATGAGCAGTTCTTC
TRBJ2-7 | TRBV5-1 | NA | NA | CASSLAASYEQYF | TGCGCCAGCAGCTTGGCCGCTAGTTACGAGCAGTACTTC
TRBJ2-7 | TRBV19 | TRBD1 | NA | CASRRGQGAYEQYF | TGTGCCAGTAGGAGGGGACAGGGGGCCTACGAGCAGTACTTC
TRBJ1-4 | TRBV30 | NA | NA | CAWNGSGEKLFF | TGTGCCTGGAACGGCTCGGGTGAAAAACTGTTTTTT
TRBJ2-7 | TRBV18 | NA | NA | CASSGGTGAYEQYF | TGTGCCAGCTCAGGCGGGACGGGCGCCTACGAGCAGTACTTC
TRBJ2-1 | TRBV28 | NA | NA | CASSYPNWRGEYNEQFF | TGTGCCAGCAGCTACCCCAATTGGAGAGGAGAGTACAATGAGCAGTTCTTC
TRBJ2-7 | TRBV5-1 | TRBD2 | NA | CASSLGAGAYEQYF | TGCGCCAGCAGCTTGGGGGCGGGAGCCTACGAGCAGTACTTC
TRBJ2-7 | TRBV3-1/TRBV3-2 | TRBD1 | NA | CASSQSPTGEPNSYEQYF | TGTGCCAGCAGCCAATCACCAACAGGGGAGCCCAACTCCTACGAGCAGTACTTC
TRBJ2-1 | TRBV19 | NA | once | CASSIDNYNNEQFF | TGTGCCAGTAGTATAGATAATTACAACAATGAGCAGTTCTTC
TRBJ1-2 | TRBV7-9 | NA | few | CASRPSLGLRANYGYTF | TGTGCCAGCAGACCATCCCTGGGACTGAGAGCTAACTATGGCTACACCTTC
TRBJ1-2 | TRBV18 | NA | NA | CASSLLRESYGYTF | TGTGCCAGCTCCCTTTTGCGGGAGAGCTATGGCTACACCTTC
TRBJ2-1 | TRBV18 | NA | few | CASSLLGDEQFF | TGTGCCAGCTCCCTTCTCGGGGATGAGCAGTTCTTC
TRBJ2-1 | TRBV3-1/TRBV3-2 | NA | NA | CASSQKPGFSYNEQFF | TGTGCCAGCAGTCAAAAGCCGGGATTCTCCTACAATGAGCAGTTCTTC
TRBJ2-2 | TRBV5-1 | TRBD2 | NA | CASSPHPGEGNTGELFF | TGCGCCAGCAGCCCACACCCCGGGGAGGGGAACACCGGGGAGCTGTTTTTT
TRBJ2-3 | TRBV5-4 | TRBD2 | NA | CASSSLSGGRDTQYF | TGTGCCAGCAGCTCACTTAGCGGGGGAAGAGATACGCAGTATTTT
TRBJ2-3 | TRBV5-5 | NA | NA | CASSSGLLDTQYF | TGTGCCAGCAGCTCGGGTTTACTAGATACGCAGTATTTT
TRBJ1-3 | TRBV14 | TRBD1 | NA | CASATGRNTIYF | TGTGCCAGCGCGACAGGGCGAAACACCATATATTTT
TRBJ1-3 | TRBV19 | TRBD1 | NA | CASKKTGAGNTIYF | TGTGCCAGTAAGAAGACAGGGGCAGGAAACACCATATATTTT